A single sample gave rise to the 18 T cell receptor beta chains below, sequenced in a study of blood T cell repertoires in COVID-19. TCRdb keeps only in-frame clones here, not all; method: immunoSEQ multiplex PCR. The sample contains hundreds of thousands of clones, around 80% of which appear only once. Sequenced material: PBMCs or T cells enriched from blood (not recorded which). These receptors were obtained from a man under 40 with acute COVID-19.

The J gene is TRBJ2-5, the V gene TRBV7-9; the match to TRBD1 covers 9 bases. This CDR3 region has 14 residues. Germline loops: CDR1 SEHNR, CDR2 FQNEAQ (reference sequence). V trimming: 5 bases; J trimming: 4 bases; junction bases outside the gene matches: 5. The CDR3 DNA reads as TGTGCCAGCAGCCCCGGGACAGGGAGAGAGACCCAGTACTTC. Amino acid sequence: CASSPGTGRETQYF.

The chain has TRBV16 and TRBJ1-1; no clear D gene. Germline-derived CDR1 and CDR2 are KGHSY and FQNENV. This CDR3 comprises 14 residues. V was trimmed by 2 bases and J by 4 bases, leaving 11 bases between them. The CDR3 sequence: CASSQTLAATEAFF. CDR3 DNA: TGTGCCAGCAGCCAAACGTTAGCGGCCACTGAAGCTTTCTTT. Using reference TRBV16 and TRBJ1-1 for the parts outside the CDR3, the full variable domain is GEEVAQTPKHLVRGEGQKAKLYCAPIKGHSYVFWYQQVLKNEFKFLISFQNENVFDETGMPKERFSAKCLPNSPCSLEIQATKLEDSAVYFCASSQTLAATEAFFGQGTRLTVV.

V and J are TRBV7-2 and TRBJ2-7; 9 positions agree with TRBD1. Germline lookup yields CDR1 SGHTA and CDR2 FQGNSA. CDR3 length: 15 residues. J was trimmed by 3 bases and V by 2 bases; bases with no gene match: 5. The CDR3 region is CASSLTGGNSYEQYF. The DNA for the CDR3 is TGTGCCAGCAGCTTAACAGGGGGCAATAGCTACGAGCAGTACTTC.

The count of this clone is one. The chain combines TRBV2 with TRBJ2-1, with 7 bases identical to TRBD2. The V gene's germline CDR1 is SNHLY and CDR2 FYNNEI. The V and J ends lost 4 bases and 0 bases, in that order; junction bases with no gene match: 9. The CDR3 consists of 17 residues. CDR3: CASSGLASGISYNEQFF. CDR3 DNA: TGTGCCAGCAGTGGGTTAGCTAGCGGTATCTCCTACAATGAGCAGTTCTTC.

The gene calls are TRBV7-3 and TRBJ1-1; weak D call: TRBD1 (5 bases). V lost 5 bases, J lost 1 base, and 11 bases lay in between. The CDR3 length is 14 residues. The germline CDR1 and CDR2 sequences are SGHTA and FQGTGA. CDR3 bases: TGTGCCAGCAGCGCGGGACGGGCGAACACTGAAGCTTTCTTT. Its translation is CASSAGRANTEAFF.

This clone was detected once. The chain is built from TRBV24-1 and TRBJ2-1; the match to TRBD1 covers 7 bases. The V gene's germline CDR1 is KGHDR and CDR2 SFDVKD. This CDR3 spans 16 amino acids. V lost 2 bases to trimming and J lost 4 bases; unmatched junction nucleotides: 7. Here the CDR3 reads CATSDYRGVGYNEQFF. In DNA form, the CDR3 reads TGTGCCACCAGTGATTACAGGGGAGTGGGTTACAATGAGCAGTTCTTC.

The CDR3 is CASSLRGGFEKLFF. The CDR3 bases are TGTGCCAGCAGTTTAAGGGGTGGGTTTGAAAAACTGTTTTTT. The chain couples TRBV28 to TRBJ1-4; D may be TRBD1 (5 bases). The V end lost 2 bases, the J end lost 7 bases, and 11 bases lay between the germline ends. Germline V lookup: CDR1 MDHEN, CDR2 SYDVKM. The CDR3 sequence is 14 residues long.

This clone was counted a single time. The chain couples TRBV9 to TRBJ2-5; 10 nucleotides match TRBD2. Germline V gives CDR1 SGDLS, CDR2 YYNGEE. J was trimmed by 5 bases and V by 0 bases; bases with no gene match: 4. The CDR3 runs 15 residues. DNA of the CDR3: TGTGCCAGCAGCGTAGGAGCGGGGGGGGAGGAGACCCAGTACTTC. Translation: CASSVGAGGEETQYF. Full variable domain (missing parts from reference TRBV9 and TRBJ2-5): DSGVTQTPKHLITATGQRVTLRCSPRSGDLSVYWYQQSLDQGLQFLIQYYNGEERAKGNILERFSAQQFPDLHSELNLSSLELGDSALYFCASSVGAGGEETQYFGPGTRLLVL.

This clone was seen more than once but under ten times. The chain carries TRBV12-3 or TRBV12-4 and TRBJ2-7; perhaps TRBD1 as D (6 bases). The V gene lost 7 bases and the J gene lost 2 bases, with 12 bases spanning the gap. The CDR3 contains 13 residues. The CDR3 is CASIKTGTYEQYF. The CDR3 nucleotides are TGTGCCAGCATCAAGACAGGAACCTACGAGCAGTACTTC.

The chain couples TRBV2 to TRBJ1-3; tentative D call: TRBD1 (5 bases). There are 13 residues in the CDR3. Germline CDR1 and CDR2: SNHLY and FYNNEI. V lost 7 bases and J lost 4, with 11 bases in between. This chain's CDR3 is CASKRGNGNTIYF. CDR3 DNA sequence: TGTGCCAGCAAACGGGGGAACGGAAACACCATATATTTT.

J is TRBJ1-2 and V is TRBV7-9, with 8 nucleotides matching TRBD1. With V trimmed by 3 bases and J by 11 bases, 11 bases remained unmatched. The CDR3 is 14 amino acids. CDR1 and CDR2 (germline): SEHNR, FQNEAQ (reference sequence). The CDR3 DNA sequence: TGTGCCAGCAGCTTGCAGGGGGCACCTATTGGGTACACCTTC. Residues: CASSLQGAPIGYTF.

V gene TRBV11-2 combines with J gene TRBJ2-7; TRBD2 might be the D (8 bases). The CDR3 totals 17 residues. Germline CDR1 reads SGHAT; CDR2 reads FQNNGV. The V end was cut by 5 bases, the J end by 6 bases, with 26 bases between. CDR3 bases: TGTGCCAGCAGCCCGCGGGGGGCAAGGGGGCCCGGCGCCGAGCAGTACTTC. Translated, it gives CASSPRGARGPGAEQYF.

The genes are TRBV18 and TRBJ2-7; D is possibly TRBD1 (5 bases). The CDR3 has 15 residues. The ends were cut back, 5 bases at V and 6 bases at J, with 20 bases in the middle. CDR1 is KGHSH, CDR2 LQKENI, per germline. CDR3 nucleotides: TGTGCCAGCTCAACCCAGGGAATGGCTCCCGCCGAGCAGTACTTC. Residues: CASSTQGMAPAEQYF.

The CDR3 sequence: CASSLRDRVTDTQYF. The CDR3, as DNA: TGTGCCAGCAGTTTACGGGACAGGGTCACAGATACGCAGTATTTT. This chain uses TRBV27 with TRBJ2-3, with TRBD1 matching 9 bases. The CDR3 is made up of 15 amino acids. The V gene's germline CDR1 is MNHEY and CDR2 SMNVEV (reference sequence). Germline trimming cut 2 bases from V and 2 bases from J; bases unmatched to any gene: 2.

This clone has at least ten counts. The rearrangement uses TRBV6-5 and TRBJ1-3, with D unclear. Trimming cost V 6 bases and J 2 bases, with 11 bases left between them. Per germline, CDR1 MNHEY and CDR2 SVGAGI. The CDR3 is made up of 14 amino acids. CDR3 loop: CASRTQEAGNTIYF. For the CDR3, the DNA is TGTGCCAGCAGGACACAAGAAGCTGGAAACACCATATATTTT.

The V call is TRBV15, the J call TRBJ1-1; possibly TRBD1 for D (5 bases). Trimming shortened V by 8 bases and J by 2 bases, and 12 bases separated the two germline ends. The CDR3 is made up of 13 amino acids. Germline V CDR1 and CDR2: LNHNV, YYDKDF (reference sequence). Here the CDR3 reads CATGGEANTEAFF. CDR3 sequence (DNA): TGTGCCACCGGGGGGGAGGCTAACACTGAAGCTTTCTTT.

Remarks on this clone: Different DNA sequences within this sample yield the same CDR3. The rearrangement links TRBV27 to TRBJ2-2; the match to TRBD1 covers 7 bases. V shed 3 bases and J 1 base; nucleotides not matched to a gene: 2. This CDR3 has 15 amino acids. CDR1 and CDR2 from the germline V gene are MNHEY and SMNVEV (reference sequence). The CDR3 coding sequence is TGTGCCAGCAGTTTGGGGACAGTGAACACCGGGGAGCTGTTTTTT. Translating gives CASSLGTVNTGELFF.

The chain links TRBV28 to TRBJ2-3; TRBD2 matches at 9 bases. In germline, CDR1 is MDHEN, CDR2 SYDVKM. V was pared by 7 bases and J by 3 bases, with 8 bases of the junction left unmatched. This CDR3 contains 15 residues. In DNA, the CDR3 is TGTGCCAGCACCACGGCGGGGGGGGCGACAGATACGCAGTATTTT. It encodes CASTTAGGATDTQYF.